This passage covers 5 T cell receptor beta chains from one sample sequenced in a study of naive and memory T cell subsets. For blood and skin samples, reverse transcription used TCR alpha and beta constant primers. A single record per CDR3 protein comes from TCRdb applying MiXCR to the 5' RACE reads. The table includes 20,000 to 25,000 distinct CDR3 sequences, 4% to 5% detected once. Whole-blood samples were 2 to 3 ml of peripheral blood from healthy adult volunteers. These receptors were obtained from a male donor in good health.

This clonotype was recorded at least ten times. The chain recombines TRBV29-1 with TRBJ1-2; D remains ambiguous. The CDR3 has 12 residues. Looked up from germline, CDR1 is SQVTM and CDR2 is ANQGSEA. The CDR3, as DNA: TGCACCTGCCTAGCCGAGAACTATGGCTACACCTTC. Translated, it gives CTCLAENYGYTF.

Regarding this clonotype: This sequence may be a read error, since a much larger clone differs from it by one base. J is TRBJ2-1 and V is TRBV5-1, with D maybe TRBD2 (6 bases). Germline assignment: CDR1 SGHRS and CDR2 YFSETQ. The CDR3 consists of 17 residues. DNA of the CDR3: TGCTCCAGCAGCCCGAGATTCCCCGGGGGTCCGGACAATGAGCAGTTCTTC. Its translation is CSSSPRFPGGPDNEQFF.

This clonotype was seen at least ten times. The chain links TRBV6-2 or TRBV6-3 to TRBJ1-2; D might be TRBD1 (6 bases). Germline CDR1 reads MNHEY; CDR2 reads SVGEGT. This CDR3 spans 16 amino acids. V shed 6 bases and J shed 3 bases, with 20 bases lying between them. The CDR3 protein is CASRGAGQSGDYGYTF. The CDR3 nucleotides are TGTGCCAGCAGAGGAGCGGGACAATCCGGGGACTATGGCTACACCTTC.

This clonotype was detected many times. This chain uses TRBV15 with TRBJ2-5; 14 bases are shared with TRBD2. This CDR3 contains 17 residues. Losses at the gene ends were 1 base for V and 2 bases for J; bases not matched to a gene: 3. Per germline, CDR1 LNHNV and CDR2 YYDKDF (reference sequence). The CDR3 nucleotides read TGTGCCACCAGCAGAGCCGGACTAGCGGGAGGTCAAGAGACCCAGTACTTC. Protein product: CATSRAGLAGGQETQYF.

There are many counts of this clonotype. The chain joins TRBV25-1 to TRBJ2-3; D unclear. V gave up 5 bases and J gave up 6 bases, with 6 bases separating them. CDR3 length equals 11 residues. The germline gives CDR1 MGHDK, CDR2 SYGVNS. The CDR3 loop reads CASSLWDTQYF. Here the CDR3 DNA reads TGTGCCAGCAGTTTGTGGGATACGCAGTATTTT.